Detailed here is one T cell receptor beta chain. This clonotype was counted many times. The clone's antigen remains unknown. Base qualities are not at hand, and no much larger clone is one base apart. The germline V gene gives CDR1 as SGHVS and CDR2 as FQNEAQ. V sheds 1 base and J sheds 6 bases, leaving 8 bases between their ends. From cysteine to phenylalanine, the CDR3 is 13 amino acids long. CDR3 DNA only is kept here, 39 bases in frame from base 1. TCRdb lists the instrument as Illumina HiSeq 2500. TCR beta libraries were prepared by quantitative 5'-RACE with molecular barcodes. On the study's bioinformatics: Disease-linked TCR variants were identified with a new computational method built on a probabilistic model of VDJ rearrangement. The raw public reads went through TCRdb reprocessing: fastp at Q25, MiXCR clone calling, in-frame beta chains kept. All rows with the same CDR3 protein become a single entry with the most common DNA and genes. For this entry, the V and J calls and clone size follow TCRdb and not the study's own pipeline. A total of some 71,000 distinct CDR3 sequences appear in this sample, under 5.5% of them only once. About 2.2% of the sample is taken by the ten largest.

The data originate from a study of CD8 T cells in ankylosing spondylitis (dated by TCRdb to the late 2010s). As for the study more broadly: The study profiled T cell receptor beta repertoires in healthy donors and ankylosing spondylitis patients to find disease-linked TCR variants. The full study cohort comprised about 25 ankylosing spondylitis patients and over a hundred healthy donors. Peripheral blood was sampled, and synovial fluid was also collected from ankylosing spondylitis patients.

The full study reports these points: Some TCR beta motif variants had previously been reported in synovial fluid and blood of reactive arthritis patients, which suggested common disease-initiation mechanisms. A TCR beta motif of 8 or 9 highly homologous amino acid variants appeared characteristic of blood from ankylosing spondylitis patients. The disease-linked clones were reported as significantly enriched in matched synovial fluid samples from ankylosing spondylitis patients. In peripheral blood, the disease-linked clones were found at relatively low frequencies and had a CD8+ phenotype.

This sequence uses TRBV7-8 and TRBJ2-3, with no reliable assignment of the D segment. Material: blood, either unsorted or a sorted T cell fraction (not recorded which). This receptor was obtained from a male donor with ankylosing spondylitis or in good health (not recorded which). The nucleotide sequence reads TGTGCCAGCAGCTTAGGAGCGTTGGATACGCAGTATTTT. Translated, it reads CASSLGALDTQYF.